These T cell receptor beta chains were read from a single sample in a study of PD-L1 blockade in urothelial cancer. Here immunoSEQ multiplex PCR was the method, and the copy in TCRdb shows in-frame clones only, minus some. The data show 38,000 or so clones, about 85% seen once. The material was PBMCs, obtained around atezolizumab (anti-PD-L1) treatment. All receptors come from a man aged 65 to 79 with urothelial cancer. Both conserved end residues are part of each CDR3. Each record gives: V gene, clone size, D gene, J gene, CDR3 protein, CDR3 DNA. D genes are given only for firm matches. Only some rows state a clone size, as once, few, many or a class for expanded clones.

v_call: TRBV5-6; clone_size: NA; d_call: NA; j_call: TRBJ1-4; cdr3_aa: CASSLGTATAKLFF; cdr3_nt: TGTGCCAGCAGCTTGGGGACAGCCACCGCTAAACTGTTTTTT
v_call: TRBV5-1; clone_size: NA; d_call: NA; j_call: TRBJ2-5; cdr3_aa: CASSWDLQETQYF; cdr3_nt: TGCGCCAGCAGCTGGGACTTACAAGAGACCCAGTACTTC
v_call: TRBV5-6; clone_size: NA; d_call: NA; j_call: TRBJ2-1; cdr3_aa: CASSLLAGRKDEQFF; cdr3_nt: TGTGCCAGCAGCTTACTTGCAGGGAGGAAAGATGAGCAGTTCTTC
v_call: TRBV5-1; clone_size: NA; d_call: NA; j_call: TRBJ1-4; cdr3_aa: CASSRDRPTNEKLFF; cdr3_nt: TGCGCCAGCAGCAGAGACAGACCAACTAATGAAAAACTGTTTTTT
v_call: TRBV15; clone_size: NA; d_call: NA; j_call: TRBJ1-4; cdr3_aa: CATSRDRSNEKLFF; cdr3_nt: TGTGCCACCAGCAGAGATCGGAGTAATGAAAAACTGTTTTTT
v_call: TRBV7-8; clone_size: once; d_call: TRBD1; j_call: TRBJ1-1; cdr3_aa: CASSSRRTGGGSLTEAFF; cdr3_nt: TGTGCCAGCAGCTCTAGGAGGACAGGGGGCGGAAGTTTAACTGAAGCTTTCTTT
v_call: TRBV6-6; clone_size: NA; d_call: TRBD1; j_call: TRBJ2-2; cdr3_aa: CASSLDRDGGTGELFF; cdr3_nt: TGTGCCAGCAGCCTTGACAGGGATGGGGGCACCGGGGAGCTGTTTTTT
v_call: TRBV19; clone_size: few; d_call: TRBD1; j_call: TRBJ2-1; cdr3_aa: CASSMGQGANFINNEQFF; cdr3_nt: TGTGCCAGTAGTATGGGACAGGGGGCTAACTTTATAAACAATGAGCAGTTCTTC
v_call: TRBV9; clone_size: NA; d_call: TRBD2; j_call: TRBJ2-2; cdr3_aa: CASSARTSGAGELFF; cdr3_nt: TGTGCCAGCAGCGCAAGGACTAGCGGCGCCGGGGAGCTGTTTTTT
v_call: TRBV28; clone_size: NA; d_call: TRBD1; j_call: TRBJ2-5; cdr3_aa: CASSSGTGDIGETQYF; cdr3_nt: TGTGCCAGCAGTTCCGGGACAGGGGATATAGGAGAGACCCAGTACTTC
v_call: TRBV11-2; clone_size: NA; d_call: NA; j_call: TRBJ2-4; cdr3_aa: CASGRISGIAKNIQYF; cdr3_nt: TGTGCCAGCGGGAGGATTTCTGGGATAGCCAAAAACATTCAGTACTTC
v_call: TRBV5-4; clone_size: NA; d_call: NA; j_call: TRBJ2-3; cdr3_aa: CASSPTSLGTDTQYF; cdr3_nt: TGTGCCAGCAGCCCGACTAGTCTTGGGACAGATACGCAGTATTTT
v_call: TRBV7-9; clone_size: once; d_call: NA; j_call: TRBJ2-7; cdr3_aa: CASSLAGGDEQYF; cdr3_nt: TGTGCCAGCAGCTTAGCTGGCGGTGACGAGCAGTACTTC
v_call: TRBV10-3; clone_size: NA; d_call: NA; j_call: TRBJ1-5; cdr3_aa: CAISDRVSQPQHF; cdr3_nt: TGTGCCATCAGTGACCGGGTTTCTCAGCCCCAGCATTTT
v_call: TRBV15; clone_size: NA; d_call: NA; j_call: TRBJ2-1; cdr3_aa: CATNQGGSYNEQFF; cdr3_nt: TGTGCCACCAACCAGGGGGGCTCCTACAATGAGCAGTTCTTC
v_call: TRBV10-2; clone_size: NA; d_call: NA; j_call: TRBJ2-7; cdr3_aa: CASSESAVYEQYF; cdr3_nt: TGCGCCAGCAGTGAGTCGGCAGTCTACGAGCAGTACTTC
v_call: TRBV2; clone_size: medium-sized; d_call: TRBD1; j_call: TRBJ1-1; cdr3_aa: CASKRDRNTEAFF; cdr3_nt: TGTGCCAGTAAAAGGGACAGAAACACTGAAGCTTTCTTT
v_call: TRBV6-1; clone_size: NA; d_call: TRBD1; j_call: TRBJ1-1; cdr3_aa: CASSGLGTGSDTEAFF; cdr3_nt: TGTGCCAGCAGTGGTCTGGGGACAGGGTCCGACACTGAAGCTTTCTTT
v_call: TRBV7-3; clone_size: NA; d_call: NA; j_call: TRBJ1-1; cdr3_aa: CASSLDRISEAFF; cdr3_nt: TGTGCCAGCAGCTTAGACAGGATCTCTGAAGCTTTCTTT
v_call: TRBV30; clone_size: NA; d_call: NA; j_call: TRBJ1-4; cdr3_aa: CAWSVRRFGEKLFF; cdr3_nt: TGTGCCTGGAGTGTACGGCGGTTTGGAGAAAAACTGTTTTTT
v_call: TRBV7-3; clone_size: once; d_call: NA; j_call: TRBJ1-1; cdr3_aa: CASSLRPPGLGTEAFF; cdr3_nt: TGTGCCAGCAGCTTACGACCCCCGGGGTTAGGCACTGAAGCTTTCTTT
v_call: TRBV19; clone_size: NA; d_call: TRBD2; j_call: TRBJ2-1; cdr3_aa: CASSMVTLAELYNEQFF; cdr3_nt: TGTGCCAGTAGTATGGTAACACTAGCGGAGCTCTACAATGAGCAGTTCTTC
v_call: TRBV7-9; clone_size: NA; d_call: TRBD1; j_call: TRBJ2-3; cdr3_aa: CASSPGQASTDTQYF; cdr3_nt: TGTGCCAGCAGCCCCGGACAGGCAAGCACAGATACGCAGTATTTT
v_call: TRBV5-1; clone_size: NA; d_call: TRBD1; j_call: TRBJ2-3; cdr3_aa: CASRPAGTGNTDTQYF; cdr3_nt: TGCGCCAGCAGACCCGCCGGGACAGGGAATACAGATACGCAGTATTTT
v_call: TRBV2; clone_size: NA; d_call: TRBD1; j_call: TRBJ1-1; cdr3_aa: CASSLTGGNTEAFF; cdr3_nt: TGTGCCAGCAGTTTAACAGGGGGGAACACTGAAGCTTTCTTT
v_call: TRBV10-1; clone_size: NA; d_call: NA; j_call: TRBJ2-1; cdr3_aa: CASSESRQVTNYNEQFF; cdr3_nt: TGCGCCAGCAGTGAGTCGAGACAGGTCACCAACTACAATGAGCAGTTCTTC
v_call: TRBV25-1; clone_size: NA; d_call: NA; j_call: TRBJ2-5; cdr3_aa: CASSDTRDTSGETQYF; cdr3_nt: TGTGCCAGCAGTGATACTAGGGACACCTCAGGGGAGACCCAGTACTTC
v_call: TRBV28; clone_size: NA; d_call: TRBD1; j_call: TRBJ2-7; cdr3_aa: CASSGDSGYEQYF; cdr3_nt: TGTGCCAGCAGTGGGGACAGTGGCTACGAGCAGTACTTC
v_call: TRBV30; clone_size: NA; d_call: NA; j_call: TRBJ2-1; cdr3_aa: CAWSVPVGADNEQFF; cdr3_nt: TGTGCCTGGAGTGTACCCGTGGGGGCGGACAATGAGCAGTTCTTC
v_call: TRBV6-5; clone_size: once; d_call: NA; j_call: TRBJ2-7; cdr3_aa: CASSYLRDQGEQYF; cdr3_nt: TGTGCCAGCAGTTACTTGCGGGATCAGGGCGAGCAGTACTTC
v_call: TRBV6-1; clone_size: NA; d_call: TRBD1; j_call: TRBJ2-7; cdr3_aa: CASTGTGLYEQYF; cdr3_nt: TGTGCCAGCACTGGGACAGGGCTGTACGAGCAGTACTTC
v_call: TRBV7-2; clone_size: once; d_call: TRBD2; j_call: TRBJ2-3; cdr3_aa: CASSLSGLDTDTQYF; cdr3_nt: TGTGCCAGCAGCCTCTCCGGACTAGACACAGATACGCAGTATTTT
v_call: TRBV30; clone_size: few; d_call: NA; j_call: TRBJ1-3; cdr3_aa: CAWSPGNTIYF; cdr3_nt: TGTGCCTGGAGTCCGGGAAACACCATATATTTT
v_call: TRBV2; clone_size: few; d_call: NA; j_call: TRBJ1-5; cdr3_aa: CASSVRGDRNQPQHF; cdr3_nt: TGTGCCAGCAGTGTTAGGGGTGACCGCAATCAGCCCCAGCATTTT
v_call: TRBV5-6; clone_size: NA; d_call: NA; j_call: TRBJ1-1; cdr3_aa: CASSLLNKNTEAFF; cdr3_nt: TGTGCCAGCAGCTTACTAAACAAGAACACTGAAGCTTTCTTT